These T cell receptor beta chains were read from a single sample in a study of long-term antiretroviral therapy in people with HIV. Here immunoSEQ multiplex PCR was the method, and the copy in TCRdb shows in-frame clones only, minus some. The sample includes about 18,000 clones, more than 70% of them seen just once. The sequencing used unsorted PBMCs, collected at the start of antiretroviral therapy, before treatment. Receptors were obtained from a woman between 40 and 55 years old with HIV. Both conserved end residues are part of each CDR3. D genes are given only for firm matches. The size of a clone is reported for some rows only, either as once, few or many, or as a class for expanded clones.

CDR3aa,CDR3nt,d_gene,abundance,j_gene,v_gene
CASSLALSYIEQFF,TGTGCCAGCAGCTTAGCCCTCTCGTATATTGAGCAGTTCTTC,.,.,TRBJ2-1,TRBV7-2
CASTPDGTGGDGYTF,TGTGCCAGCACCCCCGACGGAACAGGGGGCGATGGCTACACCTTC,TRBD1,.,TRBJ1-2,TRBV6-5
CASSQPLDRAGYTF,TGCGCCAGCAGCCAACCCTTGGACAGGGCTGGCTACACCTTC,TRBD1,.,TRBJ1-2,TRBV4-1
CASRLTGGSGGYTF,TGTGCCAGCAGACTCACAGGGGGTTCCGGGGGCTACACCTTC,TRBD1,.,TRBJ1-2,TRBV27
CASSLGQDYGYTF,TGTGCCAGCAGCCTAGGACAGGACTATGGCTACACCTTC,TRBD1,medium-sized,TRBJ1-2,TRBV7-6
CASSYSSLAGNQPQHF,TGTGCCAGCAGTTACTCCAGCCTCGCGGGCAATCAGCCCCAGCATTTT,.,.,TRBJ1-5,TRBV6-5
CASSMGTASYEQYF,TGTGCCAGTAGTATGGGGACGGCCTCCTACGAGCAGTACTTC,.,.,TRBJ2-7,TRBV19
CASSPASVNTEAFF,TGTGCCAGCTCACCCGCTAGCGTGAACACTGAAGCTTTCTTT,.,.,TRBJ1-1,TRBV18
CASSEFGNGNTIYF,TGTGCCAGCAGTGAATTCGGGAACGGAAACACCATATATTTT,.,once,TRBJ1-3,TRBV25-1
CASSLTKRDRETQYF,TGCGCCAGCAGCTTGACCAAAAGGGACAGGGAGACCCAGTACTTC,TRBD1,few,TRBJ2-5,TRBV5-1
CASSFGTGGRANYGYTF,TGTGCCAGCAGTTTCGGGACAGGGGGGAGAGCTAACTATGGCTACACCTTC,TRBD1,few,TRBJ1-2,TRBV28